Following are 14 T cell receptor beta chains from one sample sequenced in a study of identical twins. TCRdb fed the 5' RACE reads into MiXCR, producing one record per CDR3 protein. The sample consists of around 250,000 distinct CDR3 sequences, roughly 13% of them appearing once. In addition, the sample was reused for a study of yellow fever vaccine responses in identical twins.

The sequenced sample consisted of memory (CD45RO+) T cells sorted from blood. Receptor source: a woman younger than 30 in good health.

This clonotype was recorded a few times. The gene calls are TRBV5-1 and TRBJ2-7; 11 bases are shared with TRBD2. This CDR3 is 18 amino acids long. Germline values: CDR1 SGHRS, CDR2 YFSETQ. V was clipped by 1 base and J by 0 bases; unmatched bases: 9. The DNA of the CDR3 is TGCGCCAGCAGCTTGACCGGGACTAGCGGTTCTAGCTCCTACGAGCAGTACTTC. Translated, it gives CASSLTGTSGSSSYEQYF. The whole variable domain, remainder taken from reference TRBV5-1 and TRBJ2-7, is KAGVTQTPRYLIKTRGQQVTLSCSPISGHRSVSWYQQTPGQGLQFLFEYFSETQRNKGNFPGRFSGRQFSNSRSEMNVSTLELGDSALYLCASSLTGTSGSSSYEQYFGPGTRLTVT.

This clonotype occurred a few times. The rearrangement joins TRBV29-1 to TRBJ2-4; 9 nucleotides align to TRBD1. This CDR3 comprises 15 residues. Germline-derived CDR1 and CDR2 are SQVTM and ANQGSEA. V trimming: 6 bases; J trimming: 0 bases; junction bases outside the gene matches: 6. The CDR3 spells CSVRDREGAKNIQYF. The CDR3 DNA is TGCAGCGTCCGGGACAGGGAGGGAGCCAAAAACATTCAGTACTTC.

Ten or more counts support this clonotype. The chain employs TRBV7-6 and TRBJ2-2; D possibly matches TRBD1 or TRBD2 (5 bases each). This CDR3 comprises 15 residues. Germline CDR1 is SGHVS and CDR2 is FNYEAQ. The V gene lost 0 bases and the J gene lost 4 bases, with 9 bases spanning the gap. Here the CDR3 reads CASSLARGGTGELFF. The CDR3 DNA reads TGTGCCAGCAGCTTAGCTCGTGGGGGCACCGGGGAGCTGTTTTTT.

The chain couples TRBV7-2 to TRBJ2-7; 15 nucleotides align to TRBD2. Unmatched junction bases numbered 9, after V lost 5 bases and J lost 7 bases. This CDR3 has 16 amino acids. The germline CDR1 and CDR2 sequences are SGHTA and FQGNSA. CDR3 loop: CASSRDRTSGREEQYF. CDR3 DNA sequence: TGTGCCAGCAGCAGAGATCGGACTAGCGGGAGGGAAGAGCAGTACTTC.

This clonotype was counted a few times. The chain employs TRBV9 and TRBJ2-1, with 10 bases matching TRBD2. The CDR3 runs to 16 residues. The germline gives CDR1 SGDLS, CDR2 YYNGEE. The V and J ends lost 4 bases and 6 bases, in that order; junction bases with no gene match: 10. As DNA, the CDR3 is TGTGCCAGCAGCCCTTTACCTAGCGGGGGACCCAATGAGCAGTTCTTC. Protein product: CASSPLPSGGPNEQFF.

This clonotype has just a few counts. The chain joins TRBV12-3 or TRBV12-4 to TRBJ2-3, with 12 bases that match TRBD2. This CDR3 region has 18 residues. V lost 3 bases, J lost 2 bases, and 9 bases stayed unmatched. CDR3 DNA sequence: TGTGCCAGCAGTTTTGGACTAGCGGGATTCGAGGTCACAGATACGCAGTATTTT. This sequence encodes CASSFGLAGFEVTDTQYF.

V is TRBV18 and J is TRBJ2-7; D possibly uses TRBD1 or TRBD2 (5 bases each). The ends were cut back, 1 base at V and 11 bases at J, with 18 bases in the middle. Germline lookup yields CDR1 KGHSH and CDR2 LQKENI. The CDR3 contains 14 residues. The CDR3 region has the DNA TGTGCCAGCTCACCACAGGGACGGCTTCCAGTGGAGTACTTC. Its protein product is CASSPQGRLPVEYF.

The genes are TRBV27 and TRBJ1-3, with D possibly being TRBD1 (5 bases). Trimming pared 5 bases from V and 7 bases from J, leaving 18 bases between. Germline CDR1 reads MNHEY; CDR2 reads SMNVEV (reference sequence). The CDR3 length is 15 residues. CDR3 nucleotide sequence: TGTGCCAGCAGTCTCTACATGCCAGGGAGTAACACCATATATTTT. Translation: CASSLYMPGSNTIYF.

The table lists this clonotype with a few counts. The rearrangement uses TRBV20-1 and TRBJ2-5; weak D call: TRBD1 (5 bases). Trimming stripped 0 bases from V and 1 base from J, with 12 bases between. The CDR3 runs 15 residues. CDR1 is DFQATT, CDR2 SNEGSKA, per germline (reference sequence). In nucleotides, the CDR3 is TGCAGTGCTAGAGATCGTGGGGCTAGCCAAGAGACCCAGTACTTC. As protein: CSARDRGASQETQYF.

This clonotype was seen ten or more times. This chain connects TRBV4-2 to TRBJ2-7; TRBD2 aligns across 10 bases. V shed 0 bases, J shed 0 bases, and the junction held 2 bases outside the gene matches. Germline CDR1 is LGHNA and CDR2 is YNFKEQ. CDR3 length: 16 residues. The DNA for the CDR3 is TGTGCCAGCAGCCAAGATTTAGCGGGGGGCTCCTACGAGCAGTACTTC. Translated, it gives CASSQDLAGGSYEQYF.

This clonotype showed up many times. The V call is TRBV25-1, the J call TRBJ2-1, with TRBD1 matching 9 bases. V dropped 3 bases and J dropped 6; count of bases not matched to a gene: 9. CDR3 length: 16 amino acids. Germline values: CDR1 MGHDK, CDR2 SYGVNS. The CDR3 bases are TGTGCCAGCAGTGAGGCAGGGACAGGGAAGAGCAATGAGCAGTTCTTC. It specifies CASSEAGTGKSNEQFF.

The rearrangement joins TRBV6-1 to TRBJ2-2; a weak D match, TRBD2 (5 bases). V was clipped by 5 bases and J by 4 bases, with 17 bases between them. CDR3 size: 16 residues. CDR1 and CDR2 (germline): MNHNS, SASEGT. This chain's CDR3 is CASSQRVRVSTGELFF. The CDR3 DNA reads TGTGCCAGCAGTCAACGGGTGAGGGTGTCCACCGGGGAGCTGTTTTTT.

The gene calls are TRBV24-1 and TRBJ1-5; tentatively, D is TRBD1 (6 bases). V was trimmed by 5 bases and J by 2 bases, leaving 6 bases between them. The germline V gene encodes CDR1 KGHDR and CDR2 SFDVKD. The CDR3 runs 13 residues. The DNA of the CDR3 is TGTGCCACCAGTGGACAGGGCAATCAGCCCCAGCATTTT. This translates into CATSGQGNQPQHF.

This clonotype was counted a few times. The chain carries TRBV28 and TRBJ1-1; TRBD1 is a possible D gene (5 bases). Trimming left V 1 base short and J 5 bases short, with 11 bases between. Germline V gene data show CDR1 as MDHEN and CDR2 as SYDVKM. The length of the CDR3 is 14 residues. For the CDR3, the DNA is TGTGCCAGCAGTTTATCCTTCAGGGATACTGAAGCTTTCTTT. Its translation: CASSLSFRDTEAFF.